A single sample is the source of the 18 T cell receptor beta chains below, sequenced in a study of tissue T cells after allogeneic stem cell transplantation (dated by TCRdb to between 2021 and 2024). Library method: the immunoSEQ multiplex PCR assay. TCRdb's version of the immuneACCESS table is confined to in-frame rearrangements and falls short of the full clone set. An unresolved V gene accounts for under half of the shortfall where checked; the remainder is of unknown origin. The sample data list about 6,900 clones, and 40% to 60% of these were observed just once. About 4% of the sample is held by the ten biggest clonotypes. The sample's time point label is to be understood as: mouse harvest day 7 after allogeneic transplant. Mouse grafts combined 10^7 T-cell-depleted bone marrow cells with 10^6 splenic CD5+ T cells, given via tail vein injection. Material: gut tissue. These receptors all come from a female BALB/c mouse given C57BL/6 T cells with graft-versus-host disease after an allogeneic hematopoietic cell transplant.

Points on this clone: Mouse gene names and germline throughout. The CDR3 end lies 1 residue beyond the end of the read and is filled in from the germline J gene. V and J are TRBV23 and TRBJ2-7. CDR3 length equals 13 residues. The germline gives CDR1 KGHTA, CDR2 FQNQQP. The CDR3 bases that were read are TGCTCCAGCAGTCAAATAGGGAATTATGAACAGTAC. Its translation is CSSSQIGNYEQY. The full CDR3 is CSSSQIGNYEQYF.

This clone was seen only a few times. Gene names and germline match the mouse. The missing CDR3 end, 1 residue past where the read stops, is filled in from the germline J gene. V gene TRBV2 combines with J gene TRBJ2-7, with 7 bases lining up with TRBD1. The junction had 3 bases not matched to a gene; V was cut back by 4 bases and J by 0 bases. The CDR3 runs 14 residues. Germline lookup yields CDR1 LGHNA and CDR2 YSYQKL. This CDR3 reads CASSLTGSSYEQYF. The covered CDR3 bases are TGTGCCAGCAGCCTGACAGGGAGCTCCTATGAACAGTAC.

As concerns this clone: Gene names are mouse gene names. The read ends 1 residue shy of where the CDR3 ends; the end is completed using the germline J gene. The chain links TRBV23 to TRBJ1-1; the table's D call, TRBD1, was not checked against the DNA. The germline V gene encodes CDR1 KGHTA and CDR2 FQNQQP. The CDR3 runs 11 residues. This chain's CDR3 is CSSSQDIEVFF. CDR3 DNA (partial): TGCTCCAGCAGTCAAGACATAGAAGTCTTC.

This clone was seen a few times. The genes and germline here are from mouse. The CDR3 end is not reached by the read, which stops 1 residue before it; the germline J gene fills it in. The chain recombines TRBV23 with TRBJ2-7; TRBD1 reflects the table's D call only, with no check against the DNA. This CDR3 is built from 15 residues. CDR1 is KGHTA, CDR2 FQNQQP, per germline. CDR3 amino acids: CSSSQTPATVYEQYF. The sequenced part of the CDR3 DNA is TGCTCCAGCAGTCAAACTCCCGCAACAGTCTATGAACAGTAC.

About this clone itself: Gene names refer to mouse genes. The sequenced fragment ends 1 residue before the CDR3 boundary, so the rest is inferred from the germline J gene. The chain has TRBV16 and TRBJ2-3; D perhaps matches TRBD1 (6 bases). CDR3 size: 15 residues. Germline CDR1 reads SGHSA; CDR2 reads FRNQAP. V shed 5 bases and J shed 0 bases, with 12 bases lying between them. CDR3 DNA, as far as it was read: TGTGCAAGCAGCCCCGGGACATCTAGTGCAGAAACGCTGTAT. Residues: CASSPGTSSAETLY. The complete CDR3 protein is CASSPGTSSAETLYF.

Comments on this clone: Mouse germline and gene names are used. The missing CDR3 end, 1 residue past where the read stops, is filled in from the germline J gene. The chain links TRBV4 to TRBJ2-1; 7 bases line up with TRBD1. Germline trimming cut 3 bases from V and 5 bases from J; bases unmatched to any gene: 1. CDR3 length: 13 residues. Germline V gene data show CDR1 as LGHDT and CDR2 as YNNKQL (reference sequence). CDR3 DNA (partial): TGTGCCAGCAGCTATACAGGGGATGCTGAGCAGTTC. Translating gives CASSYTGDAEQF. The full-length CDR3 reads as CASSYTGDAEQFF.

Worth noting for this clone: All gene names here are mouse names. Coverage ceases 1 residue before the CDR3 finishes, and the germline J gene fills in the end. V and J are TRBV3 and TRBJ2-2; D remains unclear. V was clipped by 1 base and J by 2 bases, with 5 bases between them. Germline CDR1 reads SNHLY; CDR2 reads FYNGKV (reference sequence). CDR3 length equals 14 residues. CDR3 region: CASSLEGNTGQLYF. The part of the CDR3 DNA that was read is TGTGCCAGCAGCTTAGAAGGGAACACCGGGCAGCTCTAC.

In this sample, this clone is medium-sized. Genes here carry mouse names. The observed sequence ends 1 residue before the CDR3 terminus, with the missing tail filled in from the germline J gene. J is TRBJ1-2 and V is TRBV12-2; D is perhaps TRBD1 (6 bases). Deletions cut 0 bases from V and 3 bases from J, with 10 bases between. CDR3 size: 14 residues. CDR1 and CDR2 from the germline V gene are SGHLS and HYDKME. The CDR3 sequence: CASSLTGKDSDYTF. The covered CDR3 bases are TGTGCCAGCTCTCTCACAGGGAAAGACTCCGACTACACC.

Of note for this clone: The genes are named according to mouse. The CDR3 is cut off 1 residue early in the read; its end comes from the germline J gene. The V call is TRBV31, the J call TRBJ1-2, with D unclear. Trimming removed 0 bases from V and 4 bases from J, with 9 bases in between. The germline gives CDR1 GKSSPN, CDR2 SITVG. The CDR3 sequence is 13 residues long. The CDR3 is CAWSLKGSSDYTF. CDR3 DNA, as far as it was read: TGTGCCTGGAGTCTAAAGGGATCCTCCGACTACACC. Supplemented by reference TRBV31 and TRBJ1-2, the full variable domain reads AQTIHQWPVAEIKAVGSPLSLGCTIKGKSSPNLYWYWQATGGTLQQLFYSITVGQVESVVQLNLSASRPKDDQFILSTEKLLLSHSGFYLCAWSLKGSSDYTFGSGTRLLVI.

This clone was seen a few times. Any gene name here is a mouse gene name. The CDR3 extends 1 residue past the end of the read, so its final part is completed from the germline J gene. The chain links TRBV15 to TRBJ2-1, with TRBD2 matching 11 bases. The CDR3 length is 15 residues. Germline V lookup: CDR1 SGHND, CDR2 FRSKSL. Losses at the gene ends were 1 base for V and 7 bases for J; bases not matched to a gene: 3. CDR3 loop: CASSLGTGGKAEQFF. The CDR3 DNA, read in part, is TGTGCCAGCAGTTTAGGGACTGGGGGGAAGGCTGAGCAGTTC.

This clone showed up just once. All gene names here are mouse names. Sequencing ends 1 residue short of the CDR3 end; the germline J gene provides the rest. The chain recombines TRBV1 with TRBJ1-1; D is unresolved. Germline CDR1 reads NSQYPW; CDR2 reads LRSPGD (reference sequence). V gave up 4 bases and J gave up 3 bases, with 6 bases separating them. The CDR3 runs 12 residues. CDR3 DNA, as far as it was read: TGCACCTGCAGTGAGCATCACACAGAAGTCTTC. Protein product: CTCSEHHTEVF. The whole CDR3 reads CTCSEHHTEVFF.

To note about this clone: The genes and germline here are from mouse. The sequence runs out 1 residue before the end of the CDR3; the remainder is reconstructed from the germline J gene. V is TRBV26 and J is TRBJ2-4; no firm D call. CDR3 size: 14 residues. Trimming pared 2 bases from V and 0 bases from J, leaving 6 bases between. The V gene's germline CDR1 is KGHPV and CDR2 FQNQEV (reference sequence). CDR3 DNA, as far as it was read: TGTGCCAGCAGTCTGGGCACCAGTCAAAACACCTTGTAC. Protein: CASSLGTSQNTLY. The full CDR3 is CASSLGTSQNTLYF.

A note on this clone: All gene names here are mouse names. Sequencing ends 1 residue short of the CDR3 end; the germline J gene provides the rest. The V gene is TRBV1, the J gene TRBJ1-1; TRBD1 might be the D (6 bases). CDR3 length equals 15 residues. With 0 bases removed from V and 2 bases from J, the gap between germline ends came to 10 bases. Germline CDR1 and CDR2: NSQYPW and LRSPGD (reference sequence). The CDR3 sequence is CTCSAERGRNTEVFF. CDR3 DNA (partial): TGCACCTGCAGTGCAGAACGGGGGCGCAACACAGAAGTCTTC.

The count of this clone is one. Genes and germline come from the mouse. The read terminates 1 residue before the CDR3 end, so the remaining end is supplied by the germline J gene. The chain recombines TRBV12-2 with TRBJ2-4; D remains unclear. V gave up 4 bases and J gave up 3 bases, with 7 bases separating them. The CDR3 runs 12 residues. Germline-derived CDR1 and CDR2 are SGHLS and HYDKME. The CDR3 sequence: CASSSLQNTLYF. Partial CDR3 DNA: TGTGCCAGCTCATCTCTACAAAACACCTTGTAC.

On this clone: Mouse names are used for the genes. This CDR3 is CASSVRGDTQYF. CDR3 DNA (partial): TGTGCCAGCAGTGTGAGGGGAGACACCCAGTAC. V usage is TRBV13-1 and J usage is TRBJ2-5; D is possibly TRBD1 (5 bases). The CDR3 is cut off 1 residue early in the read; its end comes from the germline J gene. Germline V gene lookup returns CDR1 NSHNY and CDR2 SYGAGN. The CDR3 contains 12 residues. The ends were cut back, 3 bases at V and 5 bases at J, with 7 bases in the middle.

As to this clone: Genes and germline come from the mouse. The missing CDR3 end, 1 residue past where the read stops, is filled in from the germline J gene. The rearrangement uses TRBV3 and TRBJ1-4; D perhaps matches TRBD1 (6 bases). The V gene lost 6 bases and the J gene lost 4 bases, with 12 bases spanning the gap. The CDR3 is 14 amino acids. Germline lookup yields CDR1 SNHLY and CDR2 FYNGKV (reference sequence). CDR3 DNA (partial): TGTGCCAGCAGTTCCCAGGGGTTCAACGAAAGATTATTT. This encodes CASSSQGFNERLF. The entire CDR3 sequence reads CASSSQGFNERLFF.

There are a few counts of this clone. Gene names refer to mouse genes. The read is 1 residue too short to cover the CDR3 end, so that end is filled in from the germline J gene. The genes are TRBV3 and TRBJ2-7; TRBD2 agrees at 9 bases. CDR1 and CDR2 from the germline V gene are SNHLY and FYNGKV (reference sequence). V dropped 4 bases and J dropped 2; count of bases not matched to a gene: 3. The CDR3 sequence is 14 residues long. The sequenced CDR3 bases are TGTGCCAGCAGCTCCAACTGGGGGGCCTATGAACAGTAC. Encoded protein: CASSSNWGAYEQY. The full CDR3 sequence reads CASSSNWGAYEQYF.

This clone is deemed medium-sized. Gene labels here are mouse ones. The CDR3 end falls 1 residue outside the read, so it is completed with the germline J gene. The gene calls are TRBV26 and TRBJ1-3, with D hard to call. The CDR3 runs 14 residues. The V gene lost 3 bases and the J gene lost 0 bases, with 6 bases spanning the gap. Germline CDR1 KGHPV, CDR2 FQNQEV (reference sequence). The CDR3 DNA, read in part, is TGTGCCAGCAGTCTAACCAATTCTGGAAATACGCTCTAT. It codes for CASSLTNSGNTLY. The whole CDR3 protein reads CASSLTNSGNTLYF.